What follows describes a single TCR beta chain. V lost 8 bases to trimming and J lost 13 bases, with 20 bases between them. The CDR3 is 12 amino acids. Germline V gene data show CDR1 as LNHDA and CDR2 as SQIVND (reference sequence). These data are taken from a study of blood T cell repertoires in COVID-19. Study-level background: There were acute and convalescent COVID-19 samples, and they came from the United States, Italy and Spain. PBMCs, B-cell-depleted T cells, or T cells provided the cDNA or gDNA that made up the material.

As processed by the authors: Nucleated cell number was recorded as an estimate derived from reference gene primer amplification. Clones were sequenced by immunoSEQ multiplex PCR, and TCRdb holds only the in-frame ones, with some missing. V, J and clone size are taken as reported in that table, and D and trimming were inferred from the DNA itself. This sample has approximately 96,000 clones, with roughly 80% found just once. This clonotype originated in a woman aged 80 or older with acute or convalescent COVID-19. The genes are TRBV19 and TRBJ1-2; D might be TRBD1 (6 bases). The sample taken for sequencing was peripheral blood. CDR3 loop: CASHLGGATFTF. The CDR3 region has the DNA TGTGCCAGTCACCTTGGGGGGGCAACTTTCACCTTC.